These 13 T cell receptor beta chains came from one sample sequenced in a study of human T cells and chemical hapten exposure. TCRdb re-called the RACE reads with MiXCR, one entry per CDR3 protein. Among 180,000 or so distinct CDR3 sequences, 24% were seen once, and the ten largest hold roughly 2.4%. Time point in this sample: patch test 3, about 24 weeks after DPC sensitization. Treatment given: therapeutic diphenylcyclopropenone sensitization with weekly scalp DPC. The sample in question was whole blood, obtained in connection with sensitization to the hapten diphenylcyclopropenone (DPC). These receptor sequences come from a woman between 40 and 50 years old with alopecia areata. Some clones in this sample may be carry-over from other donors' samples.

The CDR3 spells CASMTSGDTGELFF. The CDR3 DNA reads TGTGCCAGCATGACTAGCGGAGACACCGGGGAGCTGTTTTTT. The chain carries TRBV6-2 or TRBV6-3 and TRBJ2-2; 9 nucleotides line up with TRBD2. V dropped 7 bases and J dropped 3; count of bases not matched to a gene: 3. Per the germline V gene, CDR1 is MNHEY and CDR2 is SVGEGT. This CDR3 has 14 residues.

J is TRBJ2-7 and V is TRBV2; D may be TRBD1 (6 bases). V was cut by 6 bases and J by 3 bases, with 15 bases left in between. The CDR3 has 14 residues. CDR1 is SNHLY and CDR2 is FYNNEI in the germline V gene. The CDR3 reads CASRSQGSSYEQYF. Here the CDR3 DNA reads TGTGCCAGCAGGTCACAGGGCAGCAGCTACGAGCAGTACTTC.

This clonotype was seen a few times. The chain recombines TRBV12-3 or TRBV12-4 with TRBJ1-2; a possible D gene is TRBD1 (5 bases). This CDR3 comprises 13 residues. The V and J ends lost 5 bases and 5 bases respectively, with 12 bases between them. The CDR3, as DNA: TGTGCCAGCAGTCCGGGACCCCGATATGGCTACACCTTC. Amino acids: CASSPGPRYGYTF.

The V and J genes are TRBV5-1 and TRBJ1-4, with a tentative D call TRBD1 (5 bases). Trimming took 1 base from V and 5 from J, leaving 27 bases between them. Germline V gene data show CDR1 as SGHRS and CDR2 as YFSETQ. The CDR3 runs 20 residues. The CDR3 region has the DNA TGCGCCAGCAGCTTGTGGGCCCTCGGGGACCCCCCTGGGAGGAATGAAAAACTGTTTTTT. Translating gives CASSLWALGDPPGRNEKLFF. The full variable domain, in which reference TRBV5-1 and TRBJ1-4 provide the parts outside the CDR3, is KAGVTQTPRYLIKTRGQQVTLSCSPISGHRSVSWYQQTPGQGLQFLFEYFSETQRNKGNFPGRFSGRQFSNSRSEMNVSTLELGDSALYLCASSLWALGDPPGRNEKLFFGSGTQLSVL.

The J gene is TRBJ2-1, the V gene TRBV29-1, with a tentative D call TRBD1 (6 bases). Trimming shortened V by 2 bases and J by 4 bases, and 12 bases separated the two germline ends. CDR3 length: 14 residues. From germline, CDR1 is SQVTM and CDR2 ANQGSEA. In nucleotides, the CDR3 is TGCAGCGTTGAACGGGCAGGGGTGTACAATGAGCAGTTCTTC. This encodes CSVERAGVYNEQFF.

The V gene is TRBV20-1, the J gene TRBJ1-4; 9 bases align to TRBD1. J gave up 11 bases and V 3 bases, and 10 bases lay outside the gene matches. Germline lookup yields CDR1 DFQATT and CDR2 SNEGSKA (reference sequence). The length of the CDR3 is 14 residues. DNA of the CDR3: TGCAGTGCTAGGGGTGGGACAGGGAATTTGAAACTGTTTTTT. It specifies CSARGGTGNLKLFF.

The V call is TRBV4-2, the J call TRBJ1-2, with D perhaps TRBD1 (5 bases). The V end was cut by 0 bases, the J end by 1 base, with 9 bases between. Germline CDR1 is LGHNA and CDR2 is YNFKEQ. This CDR3 has 15 residues. The CDR3 DNA sequence: TGTGCCAGCAGCCAAGATATCGGGGGTAACTATGGCTACACCTTC. Translated, it gives CASSQDIGGNYGYTF.

The V and J genes are TRBV29-1 and TRBJ2-5; D call uncertain. CDR1 is SQVTM, CDR2 ANQGSEA, per germline. CDR3 length equals 13 residues. Trimming stripped 4 bases from V and 1 base from J, with 10 bases between. The CDR3 coding sequence is TGCAGCGTTGCCGGTAGGACCCAAGAGACCCAGTACTTC. It yields the protein CSVAGRTQETQYF. Supplemented by reference TRBV29-1 and TRBJ2-5, the full variable domain reads SAVISQKPSRDICQRGTSLTIQCQVDSQVTMMFWYRQQPGQSLTLIATANQGSEATYESGFVIDKFPISRPNLTFSTLTVSNMSPEDSSIYLCSVAGRTQETQYFGPGTRLLVL.

CDR3 sequence reads: CASSLFMATSGSPGQETQYF. The CDR3, as DNA: TGTGCCAGCAGCTTGTTTATGGCGACTAGCGGGAGCCCCGGGCAAGAGACCCAGTACTTC. V gene TRBV7-6 combines with J gene TRBJ2-5; TRBD2 matches 12 bases. The CDR3 is 20 residues long. Germline V gene lookup returns CDR1 SGHVS and CDR2 FNYEAQ. V was clipped by 3 bases and J by 2 bases; unmatched bases: 16.

This clonotype was picked up a small number of times. The V and J genes are TRBV7-6 and TRBJ2-7; D gene unclear. Trimming shortened V by 5 bases and J by 7 bases, and 15 bases separated the two germline ends. The CDR3 is 13 amino acids. Germline V gene sequence: CDR1 SGHVS, CDR2 FNYEAQ. The CDR3: CASSRGYSSEQYF. As DNA, the CDR3 is TGTGCCAGCAGCCGTGGGTACTCGAGTGAGCAGTACTTC.

V and J are TRBV6-2 or TRBV6-3 and TRBJ2-7; 11 nucleotides align to TRBD1. V lost 4 bases, J lost 2 bases, and 10 bases stayed unmatched. Looked up from germline, CDR1 is MNHEY and CDR2 is SVGEGT. The CDR3 covers 17 residues. CDR3 residues: CASSLIEGTGGTYEQYF. CDR3 DNA: TGTGCCAGCAGTTTGATCGAGGGGACAGGGGGTACCTACGAGCAGTACTTC.

This clonotype turned up a few times. The chain has TRBV7-2 and TRBJ2-7; perhaps D is TRBD1 or TRBD2 (5 bases each). The germline gives CDR1 SGHTA, CDR2 FQGNSA. V lost 8 bases, J lost 5 bases, and 16 bases lay in between. There are 13 residues in the CDR3. The CDR3 loop is CASRPSRDHEQYF. DNA for the CDR3: TGTGCCAGCCGTCCCTCTAGGGACCACGAGCAGTACTTC.

J is TRBJ2-1 and V is TRBV12-3 or TRBV12-4, with 11 bases matching TRBD2. The length of the CDR3 is 15 residues. With 6 bases clipped from V and 8 bases from J, the junction kept 9 bases outside the gene matches. The chain's CDR3 is CASSFFSGRGDEQFF. The DNA of the CDR3 is TGTGCCAGCAGCTTCTTTAGCGGGAGGGGCGATGAGCAGTTCTTC.